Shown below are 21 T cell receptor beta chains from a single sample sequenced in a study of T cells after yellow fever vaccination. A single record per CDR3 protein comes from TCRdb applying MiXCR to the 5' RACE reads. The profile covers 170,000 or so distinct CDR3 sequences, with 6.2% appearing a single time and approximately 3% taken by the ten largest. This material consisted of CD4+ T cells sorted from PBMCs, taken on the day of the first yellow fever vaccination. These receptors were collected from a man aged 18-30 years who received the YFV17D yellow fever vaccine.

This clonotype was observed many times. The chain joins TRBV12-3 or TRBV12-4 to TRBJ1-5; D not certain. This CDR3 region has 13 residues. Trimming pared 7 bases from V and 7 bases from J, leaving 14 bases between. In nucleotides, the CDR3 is TGTGCCAGCACCCTAAGACCCCAGCAGCCCCAGCATTTT. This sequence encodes CASTLRPQQPQHF.

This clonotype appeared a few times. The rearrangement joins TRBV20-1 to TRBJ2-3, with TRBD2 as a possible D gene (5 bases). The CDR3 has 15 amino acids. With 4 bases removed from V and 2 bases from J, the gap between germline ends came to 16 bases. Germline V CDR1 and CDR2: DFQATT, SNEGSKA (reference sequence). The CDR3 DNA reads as TGCAGTGCTAATTTCGGCGGGTCCCCCACAGATACGCAGTATTTT. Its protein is CSANFGGSPTDTQYF.

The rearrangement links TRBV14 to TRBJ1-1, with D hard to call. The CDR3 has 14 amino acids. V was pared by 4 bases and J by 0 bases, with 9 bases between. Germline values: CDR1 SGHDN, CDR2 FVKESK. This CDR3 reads CASSLLGLNTEAFF. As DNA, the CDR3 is TGTGCCAGCAGCCTACTCGGCCTGAACACTGAAGCTTTCTTT.

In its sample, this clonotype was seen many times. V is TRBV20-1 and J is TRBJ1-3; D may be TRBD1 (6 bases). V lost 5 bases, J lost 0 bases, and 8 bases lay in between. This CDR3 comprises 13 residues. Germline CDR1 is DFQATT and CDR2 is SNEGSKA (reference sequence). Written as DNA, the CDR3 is TGCAGTGCTGAGGACAGCTCTGGAAACACCATATATTTT. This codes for CSAEDSSGNTIYF.

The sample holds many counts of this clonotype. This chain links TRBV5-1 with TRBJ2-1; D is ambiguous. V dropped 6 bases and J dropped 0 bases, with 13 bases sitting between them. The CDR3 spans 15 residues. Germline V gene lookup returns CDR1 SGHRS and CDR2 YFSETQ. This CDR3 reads CASTLIRSSYNEQFF. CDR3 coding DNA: TGCGCCAGCACCCTAATTAGGAGCTCCTACAATGAGCAGTTCTTC.

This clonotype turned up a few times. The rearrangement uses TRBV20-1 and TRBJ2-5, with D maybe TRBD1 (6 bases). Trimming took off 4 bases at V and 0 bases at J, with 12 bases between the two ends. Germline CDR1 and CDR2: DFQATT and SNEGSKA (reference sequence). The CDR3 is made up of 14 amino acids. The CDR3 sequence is CSAIDRQNQETQYF. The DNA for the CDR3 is TGCAGTGCTATTGACAGGCAGAACCAAGAGACCCAGTACTTC.

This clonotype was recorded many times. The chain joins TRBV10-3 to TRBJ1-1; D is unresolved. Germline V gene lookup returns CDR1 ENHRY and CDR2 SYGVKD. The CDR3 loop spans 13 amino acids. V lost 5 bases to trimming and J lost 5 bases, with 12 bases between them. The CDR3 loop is CAISSAGGTEAFF. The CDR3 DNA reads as TGTGCCATCAGTTCTGCAGGTGGAACTGAAGCTTTCTTT.

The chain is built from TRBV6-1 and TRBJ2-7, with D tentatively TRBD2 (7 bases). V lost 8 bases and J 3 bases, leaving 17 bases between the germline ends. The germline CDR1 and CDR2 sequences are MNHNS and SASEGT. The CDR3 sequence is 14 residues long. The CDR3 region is CASQGAGALYEQYF. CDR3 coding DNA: TGTGCCAGCCAAGGGGCGGGGGCTCTCTACGAGCAGTACTTC.

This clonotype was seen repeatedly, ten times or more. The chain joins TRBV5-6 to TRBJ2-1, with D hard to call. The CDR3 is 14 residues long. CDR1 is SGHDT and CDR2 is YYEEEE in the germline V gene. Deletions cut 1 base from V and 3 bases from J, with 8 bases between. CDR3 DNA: TGTGCCAGCAGCTTGACCGCGTACTACAATGAGCAGTTCTTC. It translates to CASSLTAYYNEQFF. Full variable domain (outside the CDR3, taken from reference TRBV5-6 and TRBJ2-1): DAGVTQSPTHLIKTRGQQVTLRCSPKSGHDTVSWYQQALGQGPQFIFQYYEEEERQRGNFPDRFSGHQFPNYSSELNVNALLLGDSALYLCASSLTAYYNEQFFGPGTRLTVL.

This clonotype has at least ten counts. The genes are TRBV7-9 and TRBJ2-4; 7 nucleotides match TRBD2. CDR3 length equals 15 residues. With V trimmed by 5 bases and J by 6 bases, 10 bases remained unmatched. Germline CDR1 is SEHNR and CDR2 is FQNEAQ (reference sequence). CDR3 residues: CASSPGEGGRNIQYF. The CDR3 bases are TGTGCCAGCAGCCCGGGGGAGGGCGGGCGAAACATTCAGTACTTC. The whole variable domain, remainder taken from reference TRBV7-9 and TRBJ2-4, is DTGVSQNPRHKITKRGQNVTFRCDPISEHNRLYWYRQTLGQGPEFLTYFQNEAQLEKSRLLSDRFSAERPKGSFSTLEIQRTEQGDSAMYLCASSPGEGGRNIQYFGAGTRLSVL.

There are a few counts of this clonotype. As DNA, the CDR3 is TGTGCCAGCAGCGAAAGACTAGCGGGGAGTGGAGATACGCAGTATTTT. It specifies CASSERLAGSGDTQYF. V usage is TRBV9 and J usage is TRBJ2-3; 11 nucleotides line up with TRBD2. J was trimmed by 5 bases and V by 3 bases; bases with no gene match: 8. Germline lookup yields CDR1 SGDLS and CDR2 YYNGEE. The CDR3 consists of 16 residues.

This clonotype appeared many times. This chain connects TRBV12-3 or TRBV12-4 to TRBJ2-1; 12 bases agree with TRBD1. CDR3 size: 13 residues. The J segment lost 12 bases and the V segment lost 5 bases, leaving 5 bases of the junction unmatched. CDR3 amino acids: CASSPGQGAVQFF. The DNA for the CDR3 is TGTGCCAGCAGTCCGGGACAGGGGGCTGTGCAGTTCTTC.

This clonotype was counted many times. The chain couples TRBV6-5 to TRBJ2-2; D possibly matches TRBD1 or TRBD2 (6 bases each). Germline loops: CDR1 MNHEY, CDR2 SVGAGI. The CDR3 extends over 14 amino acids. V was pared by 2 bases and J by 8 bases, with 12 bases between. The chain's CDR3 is CASSYRGDRGELFF. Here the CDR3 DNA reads TGTGCCAGCAGTTACAGGGGGGATCGGGGGGAGCTGTTTTTT.

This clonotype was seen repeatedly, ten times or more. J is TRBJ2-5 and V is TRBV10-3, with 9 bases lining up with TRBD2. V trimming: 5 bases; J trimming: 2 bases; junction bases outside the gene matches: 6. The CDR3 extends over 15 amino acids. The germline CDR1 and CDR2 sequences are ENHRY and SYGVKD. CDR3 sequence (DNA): TGTGCCATCAGTCCCCAAACTAGCGGGCAAGAGACCCAGTACTTC. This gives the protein CAISPQTSGQETQYF.

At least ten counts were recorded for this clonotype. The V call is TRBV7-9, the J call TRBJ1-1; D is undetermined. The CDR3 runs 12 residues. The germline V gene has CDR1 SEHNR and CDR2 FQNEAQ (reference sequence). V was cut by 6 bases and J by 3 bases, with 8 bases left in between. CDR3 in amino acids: CASRERDTEAFF. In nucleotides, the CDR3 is TGTGCCAGCAGAGAGAGGGACACTGAAGCTTTCTTT.

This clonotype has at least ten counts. The CDR3 sequence: CASSQDLDAWDSSYGYTF. For the CDR3, the DNA is TGCGCCAGCAGCCAAGATCTGGATGCCTGGGACAGCAGCTATGGCTACACCTTC. The V call is TRBV4-3, the J call TRBJ1-2, with 7 bases aligning to TRBD1. The germline CDR1 and CDR2 sequences are LGHNA and YSLEER. This CDR3 contains 18 residues. V lost 0 bases and J lost 4; bases outside the gene matches: 14.

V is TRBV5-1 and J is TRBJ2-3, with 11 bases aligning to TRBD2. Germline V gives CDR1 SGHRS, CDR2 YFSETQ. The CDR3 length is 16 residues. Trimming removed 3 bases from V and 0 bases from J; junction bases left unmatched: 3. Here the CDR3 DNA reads TGCGCCAGCAGCTCGGGACTAGCGGCGAGCACAGATACGCAGTATTTT. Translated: CASSSGLAASTDTQYF.

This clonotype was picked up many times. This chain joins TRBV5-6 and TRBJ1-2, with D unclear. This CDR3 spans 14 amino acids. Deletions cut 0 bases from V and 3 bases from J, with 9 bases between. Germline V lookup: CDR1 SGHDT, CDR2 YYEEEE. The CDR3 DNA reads TGTGCCAGCAGCTTGGGCGGGAGATACTATGGCTACACCTTC. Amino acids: CASSLGGRYYGYTF. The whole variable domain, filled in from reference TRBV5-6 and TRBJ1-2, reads DAGVTQSPTHLIKTRGQQVTLRCSPKSGHDTVSWYQQALGQGPQFIFQYYEEEERQRGNFPDRFSGHQFPNYSSELNVNALLLGDSALYLCASSLGGRYYGYTFGSGTRLTVV.

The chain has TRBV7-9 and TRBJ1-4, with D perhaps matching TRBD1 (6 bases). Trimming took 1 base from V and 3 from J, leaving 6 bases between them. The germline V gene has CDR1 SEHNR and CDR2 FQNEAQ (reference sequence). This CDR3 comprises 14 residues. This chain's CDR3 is CASSLGTANEKLFF. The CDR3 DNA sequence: TGTGCCAGCAGCTTAGGGACAGCTAATGAAAAACTGTTTTTT.

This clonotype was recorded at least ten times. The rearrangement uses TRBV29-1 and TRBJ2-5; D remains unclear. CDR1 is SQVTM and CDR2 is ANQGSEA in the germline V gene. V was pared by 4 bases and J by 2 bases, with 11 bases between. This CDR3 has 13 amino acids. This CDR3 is CSVAKNIQETQYF. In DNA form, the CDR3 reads TGCAGCGTTGCCAAAAATATACAAGAGACCCAGTACTTC.

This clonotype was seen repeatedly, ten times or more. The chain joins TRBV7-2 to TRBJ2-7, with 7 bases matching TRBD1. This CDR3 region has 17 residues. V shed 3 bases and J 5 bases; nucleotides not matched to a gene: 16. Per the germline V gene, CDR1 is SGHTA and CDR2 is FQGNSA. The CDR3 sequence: CASSFNVATGLLNEQYF. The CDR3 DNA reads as TGTGCCAGCAGCTTCAACGTAGCGACAGGGTTACTCAACGAGCAGTACTTC.